This T cell receptor (beta chain) was documented in a study of T cell responses to AZD1222 COVID-19 vaccine. Clones were read by immunoSEQ multiplex PCR, and TCRdb kept only the in-frame ones, dropping some. Here the sample spans over 45,000 clones, around 89% being singletons. Germline V gene lookup returns CDR1 WSHSY and CDR2 SAAADI. V was pared by 10 bases and J by 0 bases, with 9 bases between. This CDR3 region has 12 residues. The clonotype comes from an adult who received the AZD1222 COVID-19 vaccine. Here the sequenced sample was peripheral blood, taken 28 days after the second AZD1222 dose. The chain joins TRBV10-2 to TRBJ1-1; a weak D match, TRBD1 (5 bases). In nucleotides, the CDR3 is TGCGCCACCCAGGGAATGAACACTGAAGCTTTCTTT. This translates into CATQGMNTEAFF.